What follows is one T cell receptor (beta chain) and its context. What it recognizes is unknown. Clones were sequenced by immunoSEQ multiplex PCR, and TCRdb holds only the in-frame ones, with some missing. The repertoire holds about 130,000 clones, around nine tenths seen once, with approximately 1.3% in the top ten. J lost 6 bases, V lost 3 bases, and 6 bases had no gene match. Germline V gene sequence: CDR1 SGHAT, CDR2 FQNNGV. The CDR3 is 14 amino acids. It was the roughly 130-subject validation cohort, separate from the roughly 700-subject first cohort, to which the donors belonged. This sample was included in a study of cytomegalovirus exposure and HLA in healthy donors. Study-level findings and limits: Published work reported that the classifier diagnosed cytomegalovirus status with high specificity and sensitivity.

V and J are TRBV11-2 and TRBJ1-1; 8 bases are a match to TRBD1. Material for sequencing was PBMCs. This TCR was sampled from a man aged 30 to 39 in good health and CMV-seronegative. The CDR3 is CASSLDRVGSEAFF. The CDR3 coding sequence is TGTGCCAGCAGCTTGGACAGGGTAGGGTCTGAAGCTTTCTTT.